This T cell receptor (beta chain) was retrieved from a study of PD-L1 blockade in urothelial cancer. Data came from immunoSEQ multiplex PCR; TCRdb stores just in-frame clones and leaves some out. Altogether 50,000 or so clones are present, roughly four fifths being singletons, with the ten largest covering approximately 3.7%. The CDR3 has 17 residues. CDR1 is MGHRA and CDR2 is YSYEKL in the germline V gene. The ends lost 0 bases at V and 8 bases at J; junction bases unmatched: 9. Described time point: pretreatment peripheral blood. V is TRBV4-1 and J is TRBJ2-1; 11 positions agree with TRBD1. Sample: PBMCs, taken around atezolizumab (anti-PD-L1) treatment. The sequence came from a man in his 70s with urothelial cancer. CDR3 sequence: CASSQDGTGGPSDEQFF. CDR3 nucleotides: TGCGCCAGCAGCCAAGATGGGACAGGGGGGCCCTCGGATGAGCAGTTCTTC.